A single sample is the source of the 20 T cell receptor beta chains below, sequenced in a study of T-cell memory formation after mild COVID-19. TCRdb analysed the 5' RACE reads with MiXCR anew, one entry per CDR3 protein. The table includes about 440,000 distinct CDR3 sequences, roughly 20% detected once. The sequencing sample was made of PBMCs or a T cell subset sorted from them (not recorded which). Receptor source: an adult woman who had mild COVID-19 (a few samples of this study predate the infection). Cell type and time point are not known.

This clonotype was counted between two and nine times. V usage is TRBV18 and J usage is TRBJ1-1; D may be TRBD1 (5 bases). The CDR3 is made up of 12 amino acids. V gave up 10 bases and J gave up 2 bases, with 11 bases separating them. CDR1 is KGHSH and CDR2 is LQKENI in the germline V gene. CDR3 sequence: CATRGANTEAFF. The CDR3 DNA reads as TGTGCCACCAGAGGGGCAAACACTGAAGCTTTCTTT.

This clonotype was found a few times. The chain recombines TRBV9 with TRBJ2-1, with TRBD1 as a possible D gene (5 bases). From germline, CDR1 is SGDLS and CDR2 YYNGEE. The CDR3 consists of 15 residues. The V and J ends lost 0 bases and 7 bases respectively, with 14 bases between them. The CDR3 here is CASSVGTRARNEQFF. The CDR3 DNA reads as TGTGCCAGCAGCGTAGGGACACGAGCCAGAAATGAGCAGTTCTTC.

This chain joins TRBV6-1 and TRBJ1-2; D ambiguous. Trimming removed 0 bases from V and 0 bases from J, with 5 bases in between. The CDR3 is 14 amino acids. Germline values: CDR1 MNHNS, CDR2 SASEGT. In DNA, the CDR3 is TGTGCCAGCAGTGAAGCGAAAGCTAACTATGGCTACACCTTC. Residues: CASSEAKANYGYTF.

This clonotype occurred a few times. The chain uses TRBV15 and TRBJ1-2; D may be TRBD1 (5 bases). V was clipped by 3 bases and J by 6 bases, with 14 bases between them. Germline-derived CDR1 and CDR2 are LNHNV and YYDKDF (reference sequence). The CDR3 spans 14 residues. CDR3 nucleotides: TGTGCCACCAGCAGGAGGAGGCAAGGGGATGGCTACACCTTC. Translated, it gives CATSRRRQGDGYTF.

Only a few counts were recorded for this clonotype. This chain joins TRBV20-1 and TRBJ2-1, with D tentatively TRBD2 (6 bases). The length of the CDR3 is 14 residues. Trimming left V 3 bases short and J 7 bases short, with 16 bases between. The germline gives CDR1 DFQATT, CDR2 SNEGSKA (reference sequence). CDR3: CSASRGVGGNEQFF. In nucleotides, the CDR3 is TGCAGTGCTAGTCGCGGGGTGGGGGGTAATGAGCAGTTCTTC.

This clonotype turned up a few times. The chain carries TRBV9 and TRBJ1-2; the match to TRBD1 covers 12 bases. Per the germline V gene, CDR1 is SGDLS and CDR2 is YYNGEE. V shed 4 bases and J 5 bases; nucleotides not matched to a gene: 9. CDR3 length: 16 residues. CDR3 region: CASSPTGTGGWYGYTF. CDR3 bases: TGTGCCAGCAGCCCTACCGGGACAGGGGGCTGGTATGGCTACACCTTC.

The chain's CDR3 is CASSLFGVKGEQFF. The CDR3 DNA sequence: TGTGCCAGCAGTTTATTTGGGGTTAAGGGTGAGCAGTTCTTC. The chain has TRBV27 and TRBJ2-1; D unresolved. Germline CDR1 is MNHEY and CDR2 is SMNVEV (reference sequence). The CDR3 consists of 14 residues. V gave up 1 base and J gave up 9 bases, with 13 bases separating them.

The rearrangement links TRBV5-1 to TRBJ2-7; 9 bases agree with TRBD1. Germline lookup yields CDR1 SGHRS and CDR2 YFSETQ. The V and J ends lost 1 base and 7 bases, in that order; junction bases with no gene match: 9. This CDR3 region has 15 residues. The DNA for the CDR3 is TGCGCCAGCAGCTTGTGGGACAGGGAGGTGAAGGAGCAGTACTTC. The encoded protein is CASSLWDREVKEQYF.

The J gene is TRBJ1-1, the V gene TRBV11-2; TRBD1 is a possible D gene (6 bases). The CDR3 extends over 16 amino acids. Germline loops: CDR1 SGHAT, CDR2 FQNNGV. With 5 bases removed from V and 0 bases from J, the gap between germline ends came to 16 bases. The CDR3 sequence is CASSPPLTGMNTEAFF. CDR3 sequence (DNA): TGTGCCAGCAGCCCCCCCCTAACAGGGATGAACACTGAAGCTTTCTTT. Looking up the rest from reference TRBV11-2 and TRBJ1-1 gives the full variable domain: EAGVAQSPRYKIIEKRQSVAFWCNPISGHATLYWYQQILGQGPKLLIQFQNNGVVDDSQLPKDRFSAERLKGVDSTLKIQPAKLEDSAVYLCASSPPLTGMNTEAFFGQGTRLTVV.

V gene TRBV4-1 combines with J gene TRBJ2-1; maybe TRBD1 (5 bases). Germline CDR1 reads MGHRA; CDR2 reads YSYEKL. V shed 1 base and J shed 3 bases, with 34 bases lying between them. This CDR3 comprises 23 residues. CDR3 sequence: CASSQVLGAVSSTGLSLYNEQFF. The DNA for the CDR3 is TGCGCCAGCAGCCAAGTTCTCGGCGCAGTATCTTCTACAGGATTGTCGCTCTACAATGAGCAGTTCTTC.

The sample holds many counts of this clonotype. This chain links TRBV12-3 or TRBV12-4 with TRBJ1-5; 11 bases match TRBD1. The CDR3 extends over 15 amino acids. The junction had 2 bases not matched to a gene; V was cut back by 5 bases and J by 2 bases. CDR3 nucleotide sequence: TGTGCCAGCAGTCGGACAGGGGGCCGCAATCAGCCCCAGCATTTT. Amino acids: CASSRTGGRNQPQHF.

This clonotype was picked up a small number of times. The chain joins TRBV20-1 to TRBJ1-1; D is undetermined. V was shortened by 7 bases and J by 0 bases, with 12 bases between the two germline ends. CDR1 and CDR2 (germline): DFQATT, SNEGSKA (reference sequence). This CDR3 spans 13 amino acids. In nucleotides, the CDR3 is TGCAGTGGGACGGGCCTCCTGAACACTGAAGCTTTCTTT. Translated, it gives CSGTGLLNTEAFF.

This clonotype appeared once. The chain has TRBV11-1 and TRBJ2-5; D uncertain. V lost 1 base and J 6 bases, leaving 6 bases between the germline ends. The CDR3 totals 12 residues. CDR1 and CDR2 from the germline V gene are SGHAT and FQDESV (reference sequence). CDR3 DNA sequence: TGTGCCAGCAGCTTAGTAGGCAAGACCCAGTACTTC. It encodes CASSLVGKTQYF.

In this sample, this clonotype turned up a few times. The chain uses TRBV5-1 and TRBJ1-4; D is undetermined. There are 15 residues in the CDR3. CDR1 and CDR2 from the germline V gene are SGHRS and YFSETQ. V was clipped by 5 bases and J by 0 bases, with 11 bases between them. The CDR3 is CASSRTPATNEKLFF. The CDR3 bases are TGCGCCAGCAGTCGGACGCCTGCAACTAATGAAAAACTGTTTTTT.

This chain links TRBV5-1 with TRBJ1-1; no definite D call. Trimming left V 3 bases short and J 3 bases short, with 12 bases between. The CDR3 is made up of 14 amino acids. Looked up from germline, CDR1 is SGHRS and CDR2 is YFSETQ. In DNA form, the CDR3 reads TGCGCCAGCAGCTCTCAGAGGTGGGACACTGAAGCTTTCTTT. The encoded protein is CASSSQRWDTEAFF.

J is TRBJ2-7 and V is TRBV9; weak D call: TRBD2 (5 bases). CDR1 is SGDLS and CDR2 is YYNGEE in the germline V gene. The CDR3 extends over 15 amino acids. V was trimmed by 2 bases and J by 7 bases, leaving 19 bases between them. The CDR3 nucleotides read TGTGCCAGCAGCGTTGTTTCCAGCCCACTAGGAGAGCAGTACTTC. Amino acid sequence: CASSVVSSPLGEQYF. Variable domain in full (rest from reference TRBV9 and TRBJ2-7): DSGVTQTPKHLITATGQRVTLRCSPRSGDLSVYWYQQSLDQGLQFLIQYYNGEERAKGNILERFSAQQFPDLHSELNLSSLELGDSALYFCASSVVSSPLGEQYFGPGTRLTVT.

This clonotype has more than one count but fewer than ten. The rearrangement joins TRBV12-3 or TRBV12-4 to TRBJ2-4, with 8 nucleotides matching TRBD1. This CDR3 is built from 16 residues. With 3 bases clipped from V and 8 bases from J, the junction kept 12 bases outside the gene matches. The DNA of the CDR3 is TGTGCCAGCAGTTTTACACAGGGGGGTCGTGTGGACATTCAGTACTTC. Its translation is CASSFTQGGRVDIQYF.

This clonotype was seen at least ten times. This chain connects TRBV7-9 to TRBJ1-2; D is ambiguous. The germline V gene encodes CDR1 SEHNR and CDR2 FQNEAQ (reference sequence). There are 12 residues in the CDR3. The germline V and J ends were trimmed by 3 bases and 3 bases, with 5 bases remaining between them. The CDR3 region has the DNA TGTGCCAGCAGCTTCTTAGACTATGGCTACACCTTC. Its translation: CASSFLDYGYTF.

This chain connects TRBV11-3 to TRBJ2-7; 8 nucleotides agree with TRBD2. V dropped 4 bases and J dropped 2; count of bases not matched to a gene: 10. CDR3 length equals 16 residues. Germline values: CDR1 SGHNT, CDR2 YENEEA. CDR3 protein: CASSSPARGAAYEQYF. CDR3 nucleotide sequence: TGTGCCAGCAGCTCCCCGGCGCGGGGGGCCGCCTACGAGCAGTACTTC.

V is TRBV6-1 and J is TRBJ2-3; TRBD2 agrees at 11 bases. Germline V CDR1 and CDR2: MNHNS, SASEGT. This CDR3 comprises 15 residues. The trim removed 8 bases at V and 5 bases at J, leaving 9 bases unmatched. CDR3 DNA: TGTGCCAGCCTCATACTAGCGGGGGTAGGAGATACGCAGTATTTT. Its translation is CASLILAGVGDTQYF.